Listed here are 8 T cell receptor beta chains from one sample, sequenced in a study of shared clonotypes between healthy human individuals. Produced via immunoSEQ multiplex PCR; TCRdb's table is partial and in-frame only. The sample has 2.3 million or so clones, 90% to 95% seen once. The sample was naive CD4+ T cells from PBMCs. Subset denoted: CD45RA+ positively selected. The origin of the receptors is a man younger than 35 in good health. Some clones in this sample may be carry-over from other donors' samples.

The V and J genes are TRBV2 and TRBJ1-1, with D possibly being TRBD1 (6 bases). CDR3 length: 15 amino acids. Germline loops: CDR1 SNHLY, CDR2 FYNNEI. Trimming stripped 5 bases from V and 5 bases from J, with 18 bases between. CDR3 amino acids: CASSLGGSGGTEAFF. DNA for the CDR3: TGTGCCAGCAGTCTGGGGGGCTCTGGCGGAACTGAAGCTTTCTTT.

V usage is TRBV5-1 and J usage is TRBJ2-5; 9 bases are shared with TRBD1. V was pared by 2 bases and J by 2 bases, with 13 bases of the junction left unmatched. The CDR3 is made up of 18 amino acids. In germline, CDR1 is SGHRS, CDR2 YFSETQ. The CDR3 DNA is TGCGCCAGCAGCTTCCCCGGGGGTGGGACAGGGCTACAAGAGACCCAGTACTTC. This codes for CASSFPGGGTGLQETQYF.

This chain uses TRBV5-4 with TRBJ1-1, with 8 bases that match TRBD1. CDR3 length equals 14 residues. Germline V gene data show CDR1 as SGHNT and CDR2 as YYREEE (reference sequence). Trimming cost V 5 bases and J 1 base; bases outside gene matches: 4. This CDR3 is CASRSGGSNTEAFF. CDR3 DNA sequence: TGTGCCAGCAGGTCAGGGGGCTCGAACACTGAAGCTTTCTTT.

V gene TRBV7-9 combines with J gene TRBJ2-7; perhaps TRBD1 as D (5 bases). V lost 5 bases to trimming and J lost 2 bases, with 10 bases between them. CDR3 size: 13 residues. The germline V gene has CDR1 SEHNR and CDR2 FQNEAQ (reference sequence). The CDR3 here is CASSPAGPYEQYF. The CDR3 nucleotides are TGTGCCAGCAGCCCAGCAGGGCCCTACGAGCAGTACTTC.

This clone has just one count. V is TRBV6-5 and J is TRBJ2-7; weak D call: TRBD2 (5 bases). CDR3 length: 16 residues. Trimming took off 2 bases at V and 6 bases at J, with 20 bases between the two ends. The V gene's germline CDR1 is MNHEY and CDR2 SVGAGI. The CDR3: CASSYRPGNSEGEQYF. The CDR3 DNA reads TGTGCCAGCAGTTACCGTCCGGGGAATAGCGAGGGCGAGCAGTACTTC.

The rearrangement joins TRBV27 to TRBJ1-2; maybe TRBD1 (5 bases). This CDR3 comprises 13 residues. The V end lost 6 bases, the J end lost 6 bases, and 14 bases lay between the germline ends. Germline V gene sequence: CDR1 MNHEY, CDR2 SMNVEV (reference sequence). In DNA form, the CDR3 reads TGTGCCAGCAGCCCAGTACCGGGGGATGGCTACACCTTC. Protein: CASSPVPGDGYTF.

V is TRBV19 and J is TRBJ2-1; 10 bases align to TRBD2. After removal of 7 bases from V and 0 bases from J, the junction contained 21 bases not matched to a gene. The CDR3 is 21 amino acids. Germline values: CDR1 LNHDA, CDR2 SQIVND (reference sequence). CDR3 DNA: TGTGCCAGTACACCGCCCCCGGGACTAGCGACACCAAGAAGCTCCTACAATGAGCAGTTCTTC. Its translation: CASTPPPGLATPRSSYNEQFF.

V gene TRBV2 combines with J gene TRBJ2-3; D call uncertain. The CDR3 is made up of 12 amino acids. In germline, CDR1 is SNHLY, CDR2 FYNNEI. Trimming shortened V by 4 bases and J by 5 bases, and 7 bases separated the two germline ends. Written as DNA, the CDR3 is TGTGCCAGCAGTGCGGACCAAGATACGCAGTATTTT. Protein product: CASSADQDTQYF.